These T cell receptor beta chains were read from a single sample in a study of T cell responses to AZD1222 COVID-19 vaccine. Assay: immunoSEQ multiplex PCR; the TCRdb copy retains only in-frame clones and omits some. In the table there are 130,000 to 150,000 clones, about 90% of which are singletons. The sample in question was peripheral blood, obtained on day 0 of AZD1222 vaccination. The receptors stem from an adult in good health. Each CDR3 is given with its conserved first and last residue. D genes are given only for firm matches. Clone size is given for some rows only: seen once, a few or many times, or a class if the clone is expanded.

v_gene	d_gene	j_gene	abundance	CDR3aa	CDR3nt
TRBV6-1	.	TRBJ1-4	once	CASSEDAPINEKLFF	TGTGCCAGCAGTGAAGACGCTCCGATTAATGAAAAACTGTTTTTT
TRBV3-1/TRBV3-2	.	TRBJ2-5	.	CASSQKVAPQETQYF	TGTGCCAGCAGCCAGAAAGTTGCCCCACAAGAGACCCAGTACTTC
TRBV4-3	.	TRBJ2-2	.	CASSQDTGPGELFF	TGCGCCAGCAGCCAAGACACAGGGCCCGGGGAGCTGTTTTTT
TRBV6-6	TRBD1	TRBJ1-5	.	CASSRAGGRNQPQHF	TGTGCCAGCAGTCGGGCAGGGGGCCGCAATCAGCCCCAGCATTTT
TRBV18	TRBD2	TRBJ2-1	.	CASSRPGLGSYNEQFF	TGTGCCAGCTCACGACCGGGACTAGGAAGTTACAATGAGCAGTTCTTC
TRBV7-7	TRBD2	TRBJ2-1	.	CASSPRTSGLSYNEQFF	TGTGCCAGCAGCCCTAGGACTAGCGGGCTATCCTACAATGAGCAGTTCTTC
TRBV6-4	TRBD1	TRBJ1-2	.	CASSDGGTGVDGYTF	TGTGCCAGCAGTGACGGGGGGACAGGGGTCGATGGCTACACCTTC
TRBV27	.	TRBJ2-3	.	CASSPMFQSDTQYF	TGTGCCAGCAGTCCAATGTTCCAATCAGATACGCAGTATTTT
TRBV11-2	TRBD1	TRBJ2-5	.	CASSRGTGKETQYF	TGTGCCAGCAGCCGAGGGACAGGGAAAGAGACCCAGTACTTC
TRBV27	.	TRBJ1-1	.	CASSLSHMNTEAFF	TGTGCCAGCAGTTTGAGCCATATGAACACTGAAGCTTTCTTT
TRBV19	.	TRBJ1-1	.	CASRRDPGLHTEAFF	TGTGCCAGTAGGAGAGATCCGGGACTGCACACTGAAGCTTTCTTT
TRBV9	.	TRBJ2-5	.	CASSVGGTTGAQETQYF	TGTGCCAGCAGCGTAGGGGGGACGACAGGCGCTCAAGAGACCCAGTACTTC
TRBV18	TRBD1	TRBJ1-5	once	CASSPPWDRDYQPQHF	TGTGCCAGCTCACCCCCCTGGGACAGGGACTATCAGCCCCAGCATTTT
TRBV7-2	.	TRBJ2-2	once	CASSQDGGSGTGELFF	TGTGCCAGCAGCCAGGATGGGGGGTCGGGTACCGGGGAGCTGTTTTTT
TRBV28	TRBD1	TRBJ2-5	.	CASRKGTGGGETQYF	TGTGCCAGCAGAAAGGGGACAGGGGGCGGGGAGACCCAGTACTTC
TRBV18	.	TRBJ2-5	.	CASSPDMETQYF	TGTGCCAGCTCACCCGATATGGAGACCCAGTACTTC
TRBV7-2	.	TRBJ2-7	few	CASSPWGASYEQYF	TGTGCCAGCAGCCCCTGGGGAGCATCCTACGAGCAGTACTTC
TRBV2	TRBD2	TRBJ2-1	.	CASSEPLAGRRDEQFF	TGTGCCAGCAGTGAACCCCTAGCGGGACGTAGGGATGAGCAGTTCTTC
TRBV7-3	.	TRBJ2-1	.	CASSQPSGYNEQFF	TGTGCCAGCAGTCAGCCCTCCGGGTACAATGAGCAGTTCTTC
TRBV5-5	.	TRBJ1-5	.	CASSRGWGSNQPQHF	TGTGCCAGCAGCCGTGGTTGGGGTAGCAATCAGCCCCAGCATTTT
TRBV7-2	.	TRBJ1-2	.	CASTLGARYGYTF	TGTGCCAGCACTCTGGGGGCTCGCTATGGCTACACCTTC
TRBV9	.	TRBJ1-1	.	CASNRGDTEAFF	TGTGCCAGCAACCGGGGTGACACTGAAGCTTTCTTT
TRBV28	.	TRBJ1-5	once	CASRPQQRSNQPQHF	TGTGCCAGCAGGCCACAACAGCGTTCCAATCAGCCCCAGCATTTT
TRBV6-5	TRBD1	TRBJ1-5	.	CASRGQDDSNQPQHF	TGTGCCAGCAGGGGACAGGACGATAGCAATCAGCCCCAGCATTTT
TRBV28	TRBD2	TRBJ2-3	.	CASSLAGGPADTQYF	TGTGCCAGCAGTTTGGCGGGAGGGCCCGCAGATACGCAGTATTTT
TRBV4-2	TRBD1	TRBJ2-7	few	CASSQEPTGSYEQYF	TGTGCCAGCAGCCAGGAACCGACAGGGTCCTACGAGCAGTACTTC
TRBV29-1	TRBD1	TRBJ2-7	.	CSGGDRFSEQYF	TGCAGCGGGGGGGACAGGTTTTCCGAGCAGTACTTC
TRBV12-3/TRBV12-4	TRBD2	TRBJ2-7	.	CASSPGGYEQYF	TGTGCCAGCAGTCCGGGGGGCTACGAGCAGTACTTC
TRBV28	.	TRBJ2-1	.	CASSPPWVVFNEQFF	TGTGCCAGCAGTCCCCCCTGGGTAGTATTCAATGAGCAGTTCTTC
TRBV7-2	TRBD2	TRBJ2-2	.	CASSLGRVAGDTGELFF	TGTGCCAGCAGCTTAGGTCGGGTAGCGGGGGACACCGGGGAGCTGTTTTTT
TRBV5-1	.	TRBJ1-3	.	CASSSGVSAGNTIYF	TGCGCCAGCAGCTCCGGTGTTTCGGCTGGAAACACCATATATTTT
TRBV11-2	.	TRBJ2-1	.	CASSLKGVSSYNEQFF	TGTGCCAGCAGCTTAAAGGGGGTGAGCTCCTACAATGAGCAGTTCTTC
TRBV7-3	TRBD2	TRBJ2-1	.	CASSSLAGAYNEQFF	TGTGCCAGCAGCTCCCTAGCGGGGGCCTACAATGAGCAGTTCTTC
TRBV11-2	TRBD1	TRBJ1-2	.	CASNGQGHGYTF	TGTGCCAGCAACGGACAGGGCCATGGCTACACCTTC
TRBV27	TRBD2	TRBJ2-7	.	CASPNWDGRYEQYF	TGTGCCAGCCCAAACTGGGACGGGAGGTACGAGCAGTACTTC
TRBV9	TRBD2	TRBJ2-7	.	CASSVAAGELYEQYF	TGTGCCAGCAGCGTAGCTGCGGGAGAGCTTTACGAGCAGTACTTC
TRBV7-9	TRBD1	TRBJ1-1	few	CASSPQGANTEAFF	TGTGCCAGCAGCCCGCAGGGGGCGAACACTGAAGCTTTCTTT
TRBV7-2	.	TRBJ2-7	.	CASSLEPGPSYEQYF	TGTGCCAGCAGCTTAGAGCCGGGACCTTCCTACGAGCAGTACTTC
TRBV4-1	TRBD1	TRBJ1-4	.	CASSQDIRDSYNEKLFF	TGCGCCAGCAGCCAAGACATACGGGACAGCTATAATGAAAAACTGTTTTTT
TRBV29-1	.	TRBJ2-1	.	CSVEPQGHNEQFF	TGCAGCGTTGAACCCCAGGGACACAATGAGCAGTTCTTC
TRBV18	.	TRBJ1-1	.	CASSPGLQPNTEAFF	TGTGCCAGCTCACCGGGATTACAGCCGAACACTGAAGCTTTCTTT
TRBV28	TRBD2	TRBJ2-7	.	CASRTDGRGSLYEQYF	TGTGCCAGCAGAACCGACGGGAGGGGATCTCTCTACGAGCAGTACTTC
TRBV28	TRBD1	TRBJ2-7	.	CASSDPGTGFYEQYF	TGTGCCAGCAGTGACCCCGGGACAGGCTTTTACGAGCAGTACTTC
TRBV4-1	.	TRBJ2-2	once	CASSQDQGRGFTNTGELFF	TGCGCCAGCAGCCAAGATCAAGGGCGAGGATTCACGAACACCGGGGAGCTGTTTTTT
TRBV3-1/TRBV3-2	TRBD1	TRBJ1-1	.	CASSHRGSEAFF	TGTGCCAGCAGCCACAGGGGGTCTGAAGCTTTCTTT
TRBV7-7	.	TRBJ2-1	.	CASSRTQGRNEQFF	TGTGCTAGCAGCCGGACACAGGGTAGGAATGAGCAGTTCTTC
TRBV9	.	TRBJ1-3	few	CASSTGRDLSGNTIYF	TGTGCCAGCAGCACGGGTCGGGATCTCTCTGGAAACACCATATATTTT
TRBV11-2	.	TRBJ2-7	.	CASSSRRHGSRYEQYF	TGTGCCAGCAGCTCCCGGCGTCACGGGAGTAGGTACGAGCAGTACTTC
TRBV7-7	.	TRBJ2-3	.	CASSLAPGEGDTQYF	TGTGCTAGCAGCTTAGCCCCAGGGGAGGGAGATACGCAGTATTTT
TRBV4-2	.	TRBJ2-1	.	CASTGGGEQFF	TGTGCCAGCACCGGGGGCGGTGAGCAGTTCTTC
TRBV11-3	.	TRBJ2-7	.	CASSLNGQNEQYF	TGTGCCAGCAGCTTAAATGGGCAAAACGAGCAGTACTTC
TRBV7-3	TRBD1	TRBJ1-2	.	CASSSGQGEGYTF	TGTGCCAGCAGCTCCGGACAGGGCGAAGGCTACACCTTC
TRBV6-2/TRBV6-3	.	TRBJ1-1	once	CASSYPLEKTEAFF	TGTGCCAGCAGTTACCCGTTAGAGAAGACTGAAGCTTTCTTT
TRBV12-3/TRBV12-4	.	TRBJ2-7	.	CASSFQGFYEQYF	TGTGCCAGCAGTTTTCAGGGGTTCTACGAGCAGTACTTC
TRBV5-1	TRBD1	TRBJ1-5	.	CASSLGTGGHQPQHF	TGCGCCAGCAGCTTGGGGACAGGGGGGCACCAGCCCCAGCATTTT
TRBV3-1/TRBV3-2	.	TRBJ2-7	.	CASSQGSSGFPEQYF	TGTGCCAGCAGCCAAGGTTCGTCGGGGTTCCCAGAGCAGTACTTC
TRBV5-4	.	TRBJ1-2	.	CASSLEQFYGYTF	TGTGCCAGCAGCTTGGAACAATTCTATGGCTACACCTTC